This T cell receptor (beta chain) was identified during a study of cytomegalovirus exposure and HLA in healthy donors. The study's findings and limits: Most TCR sequences were uncommon, yet certain public TCRs appeared in many donors. Per a prior analysis, the majority of TCR beta V segments were productive roughly 87% or roughly 30% of the time.

The primer mix had 60 Vbeta and 13 Jbeta primers. Sequencing was performed with immunoSEQ multiplex PCR; in TCRdb, only in-frame clones are kept and a portion is missing. The table lists roughly 71,000 clones, 74% of them singletons. A word on this clone: Its antigen remains unknown.

Per germline, CDR1 SGHDT and CDR2 YYEEEE. Trimming left V 1 base short and J 0 bases short, with 5 bases between. This CDR3 region has 14 residues. The chain employs TRBV5-6 and TRBJ2-1, with no clear D. Sequencing input: PBMCs. The source of this sequence is a human donor in good health. CDR3 coding DNA: TGTGCCAGCAGCTTGCTGAGCTCCTACAATGAGCAGTTCTTC. Its protein is CASSLLSSYNEQFF.